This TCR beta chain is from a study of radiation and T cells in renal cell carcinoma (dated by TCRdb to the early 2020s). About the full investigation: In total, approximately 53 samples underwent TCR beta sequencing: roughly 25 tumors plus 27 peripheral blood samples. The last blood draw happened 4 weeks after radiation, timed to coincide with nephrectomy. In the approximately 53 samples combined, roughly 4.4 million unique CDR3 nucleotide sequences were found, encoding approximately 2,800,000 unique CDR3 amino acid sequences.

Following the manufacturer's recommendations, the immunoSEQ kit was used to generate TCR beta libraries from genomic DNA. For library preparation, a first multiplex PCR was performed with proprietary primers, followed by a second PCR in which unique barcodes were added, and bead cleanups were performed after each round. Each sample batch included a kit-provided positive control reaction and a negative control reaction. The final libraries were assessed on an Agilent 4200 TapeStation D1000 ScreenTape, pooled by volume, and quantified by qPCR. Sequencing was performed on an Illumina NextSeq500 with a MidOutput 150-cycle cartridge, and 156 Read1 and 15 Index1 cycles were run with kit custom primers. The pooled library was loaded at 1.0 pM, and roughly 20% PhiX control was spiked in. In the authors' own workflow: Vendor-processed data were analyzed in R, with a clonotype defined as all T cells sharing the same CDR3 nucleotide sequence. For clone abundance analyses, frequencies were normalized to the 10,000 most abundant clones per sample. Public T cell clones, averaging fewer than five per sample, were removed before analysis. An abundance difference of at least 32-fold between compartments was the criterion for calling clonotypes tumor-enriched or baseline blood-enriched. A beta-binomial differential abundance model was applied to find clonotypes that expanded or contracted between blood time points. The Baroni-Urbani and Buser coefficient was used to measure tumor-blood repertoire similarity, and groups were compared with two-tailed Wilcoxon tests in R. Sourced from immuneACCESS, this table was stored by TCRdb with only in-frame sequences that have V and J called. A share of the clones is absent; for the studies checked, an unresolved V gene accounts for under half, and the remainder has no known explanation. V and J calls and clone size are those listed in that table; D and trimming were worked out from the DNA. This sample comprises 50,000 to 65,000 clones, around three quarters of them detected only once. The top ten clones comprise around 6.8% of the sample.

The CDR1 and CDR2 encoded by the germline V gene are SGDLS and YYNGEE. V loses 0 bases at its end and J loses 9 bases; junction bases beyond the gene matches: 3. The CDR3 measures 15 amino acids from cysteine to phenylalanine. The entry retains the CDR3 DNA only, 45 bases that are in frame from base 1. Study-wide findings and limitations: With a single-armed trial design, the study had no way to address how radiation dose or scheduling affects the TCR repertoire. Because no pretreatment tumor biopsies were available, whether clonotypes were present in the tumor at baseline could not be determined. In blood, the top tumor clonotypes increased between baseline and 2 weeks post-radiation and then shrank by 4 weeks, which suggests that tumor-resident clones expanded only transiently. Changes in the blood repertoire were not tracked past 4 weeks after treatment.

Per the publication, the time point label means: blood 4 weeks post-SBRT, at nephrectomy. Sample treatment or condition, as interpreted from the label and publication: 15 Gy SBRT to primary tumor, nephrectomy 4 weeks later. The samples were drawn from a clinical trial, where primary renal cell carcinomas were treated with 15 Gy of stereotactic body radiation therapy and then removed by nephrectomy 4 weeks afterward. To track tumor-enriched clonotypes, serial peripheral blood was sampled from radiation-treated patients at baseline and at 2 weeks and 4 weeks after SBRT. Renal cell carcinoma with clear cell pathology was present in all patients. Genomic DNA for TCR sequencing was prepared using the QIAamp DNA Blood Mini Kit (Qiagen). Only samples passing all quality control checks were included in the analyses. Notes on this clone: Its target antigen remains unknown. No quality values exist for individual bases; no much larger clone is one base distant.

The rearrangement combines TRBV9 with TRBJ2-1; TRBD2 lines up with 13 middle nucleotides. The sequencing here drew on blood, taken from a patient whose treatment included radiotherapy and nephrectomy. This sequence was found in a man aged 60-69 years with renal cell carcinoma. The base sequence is TGTGCCAGCAGCGTAGGACTAGCGGGGGGTGGTGAGCAGTTCTTC. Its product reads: CASSVGLAGGGEQFF.